What follows are 15 T cell receptor beta chains derived from one specimen sequenced in a study of blood T cell repertoires in COVID-19. Repertoires were generated with immunoSEQ multiplex PCR, while TCRdb's copy carries only in-frame clones and drops some. The table has about 140,000 clones, approximately 80% seen once; the top ten hold approximately 4.5%. The source material was peripheral blood. Source of these receptors: a woman aged 80 or over with active or convalescent COVID-19.

This chain connects TRBV5-1 to TRBJ1-1, with a tentative D call TRBD1 (5 bases). V lost 2 bases to trimming and J lost 8 bases, with 16 bases between them. The CDR3 is made up of 14 amino acids. Germline loops: CDR1 SGHRS, CDR2 YFSETQ. The CDR3 here is CASSFEGATGEAFF. The DNA of the CDR3 is TGCGCCAGCAGCTTTGAAGGGGCAACTGGAGAAGCTTTCTTT.

This clone was seen only a few times. V is TRBV5-1 and J is TRBJ2-1, with 11 bases fitting TRBD2. Germline CDR1 is SGHRS and CDR2 is YFSETQ. J lost 9 bases, V lost 1 base, and 12 bases had no gene match. The CDR3 loop spans 17 amino acids. In DNA form, the CDR3 reads TGCGCCAGCAGCTTGAACCGGGCTAGCGGGGGGCAGGGTGAGCAGTTCTTC. It specifies CASSLNRASGGQGEQFF.

V is TRBV5-6 and J is TRBJ1-3, with D unresolved. Germline loops: CDR1 SGHDT, CDR2 YYEEEE. The CDR3 length is 15 residues. V shed 1 base and J shed 0 bases, with 8 bases lying between them. This chain's CDR3 is CASSLWQYSGNTIYF. The CDR3 DNA sequence: TGTGCCAGCAGCTTGTGGCAATACTCTGGAAACACCATATATTTT. Complete variable domain (other parts from reference TRBV5-6 and TRBJ1-3): DAGVTQSPTHLIKTRGQQVTLRCSPKSGHDTVSWYQQALGQGPQFIFQYYEEEERQRGNFPDRFSGHQFPNYSSELNVNALLLGDSALYLCASSLWQYSGNTIYFGEGSWLTVV.

This chain connects TRBV21-1 to TRBJ1-5; TRBD1, as called in the table, went unchecked against the DNA. TRBV21-1 is annotated as a pseudogene. CDR3 size: 21 residues. This CDR3 reads CASSKGKAKGEAGQGCQPQHF. As DNA, the CDR3 is TGTGCCAGCAGCAAAGGAAAGGCGAAAGGTGAAGCGGGACAGGGGTGTCAGCCCCAGCATTTT.

The CDR3 loop reads CASSPGLSTDTQYF. The CDR3 DNA sequence: TGTGCCAGCAGCCCGGGACTCTCCACAGATACGCAGTATTTT. The gene calls are TRBV5-4 and TRBJ2-3; TRBD2 is a possible D gene (6 bases). Germline CDR1 SGHNT, CDR2 YYREEE (reference sequence). V lost 4 bases to trimming and J lost 2 bases, with 11 bases between them. The CDR3 covers 14 residues.

The rearrangement joins TRBV4-1 to TRBJ2-7; possible D gene TRBD1, 6 bases. The length of the CDR3 is 15 residues. With 0 bases removed from V and 2 bases from J, the gap between germline ends came to 11 bases. From germline, CDR1 is MGHRA and CDR2 YSYEKL. CDR3 sequence: CASSQETGPTYEQYF. CDR3 DNA sequence: TGCGCCAGCAGCCAAGAGACAGGACCTACCTACGAGCAGTACTTC.

The V call is TRBV5-6, the J call TRBJ2-2, with 8 positions matching TRBD2. The ends lost 1 base at V and 5 bases at J; junction bases unmatched: 13. CDR3 length equals 18 residues. Germline V lookup: CDR1 SGHDT, CDR2 YYEEEE. In DNA, the CDR3 is TGTGCCAGCAGCTTGAGGTATAGCGGGACTAGGAAAACCGGGGAGCTGTTTTTT. Protein product: CASSLRYSGTRKTGELFF.

The V call is TRBV5-1, the J call TRBJ2-3, with 7 bases identical to TRBD2. Trimming cost V 4 bases and J 0 bases; bases outside gene matches: 17. This CDR3 has 19 residues. The V gene's germline CDR1 is SGHRS and CDR2 YFSETQ. In DNA, the CDR3 is TGCGCCAGCAGCCCAGGGCTAGCGGCGGCCTTCGCTAGCACAGATACGCAGTATTTT. The encoded protein is CASSPGLAAAFASTDTQYF.

The chain uses TRBV12-5 and TRBJ2-1; 10 bases match TRBD1. The V and J ends lost 1 base and 8 bases, in that order; junction bases with no gene match: 11. Germline assignment: CDR1 LGHNT and CDR2 FRNRAP. The CDR3 has 17 residues. DNA for the CDR3: TGTGCTAGTGGTTTGGACCACCGGACAGGGGGTCAGGATGAGCAGTTCTTC. Residues: CASGLDHRTGGQDEQFF.

In this sample, this clone turned up once. The genes are TRBV2 and TRBJ1-5, with D perhaps TRBD1 (5 bases). The germline gives CDR1 SNHLY, CDR2 FYNNEI. V dropped 6 bases and J dropped 2 bases, with 11 bases sitting between them. The CDR3 contains 14 residues. This chain's CDR3 is CASSQAGGNQPQHF. Here the CDR3 DNA reads TGTGCCAGCAGCCAGGCGGGGGGCAATCAGCCCCAGCATTTT.

The J gene is TRBJ2-7, the V gene TRBV2; 9 bases line up with TRBD1. The junction had 9 bases not matched to a gene; V was cut back by 8 bases and J by 1 base. The germline CDR1 and CDR2 sequences are SNHLY and FYNNEI. The CDR3 has 15 residues. This chain's CDR3 is CASQWGTGFSYEQYF. CDR3 DNA sequence: TGTGCCAGCCAGTGGGGGACAGGGTTTTCCTACGAGCAGTACTTC. Full variable domain (rest looked up from reference TRBV2 and TRBJ2-7): EPEVTQTPSHQVTQMGQEVILRCVPISNHLYFYWYRQILGQKVEFLVSFYNNEISEKSEIFDDQFSVERPDGSNFTLKIRSTKLEDSAMYFCASQWGTGFSYEQYFGPGTRLTVT.

V is TRBV7-8 and J is TRBJ1-4; 10 positions match TRBD1. The CDR3 runs 15 residues. Germline assignment: CDR1 SGHVS and CDR2 FQNEAQ. The V and J ends lost 5 bases and 4 bases, in that order; junction bases with no gene match: 4. The CDR3 is CASSDWTGGNEKLFF. For the CDR3, the DNA is TGTGCCAGCAGCGACTGGACAGGGGGTAATGAAAAACTGTTTTTT.

The CDR3 DNA reads as TGTGCCAGCACCAAAGACGGGATTATTTATGGCTACACCTTC. Protein: CASTKDGIIYGYTF. The rearrangement links TRBV7-9 to TRBJ1-2; D is unresolved. Trimming cost V 7 bases and J 5 bases, with 17 bases left between them. The CDR3 contains 14 residues. CDR1 SEHNR and CDR2 FQNEAQ come from the germline V gene (reference sequence).

The rearrangement uses TRBV7-3 and TRBJ2-1; 9 bases line up with TRBD1. This CDR3 is built from 15 residues. V shed 5 bases, J shed 7 bases, and the junction held 9 bases outside the gene matches. Germline CDR1 reads SGHTA; CDR2 reads FQGTGA. Here the CDR3 DNA reads TGTGCCAGCAGCCCCCGGGACAGGGCCCCAAATGAGCAGTTCTTC. Protein sequence: CASSPRDRAPNEQFF.

The chain couples TRBV29-1 to TRBJ1-2; D is ambiguous. The V gene lost 2 bases and the J gene lost 7 bases, with 14 bases spanning the gap. The CDR3 has 13 amino acids. Germline V lookup: CDR1 SQVTM, CDR2 ANQGSEA. The CDR3 coding sequence is TGCAGCGTTGAAATTACGACAAGCGGTGGCTACACCTTC. It is translated as CSVEITTSGGYTF.